Below, 9 T cell receptor beta chains from the same sample are listed, as sequenced in a study of PD-L1 blockade in urothelial cancer (dated by TCRdb to the late 2010s). The sample's time point, from its label and the paper: peripheral blood 6 weeks after treatment start. The library was obtained by the immunoSEQ multiplex PCR assay. Entries here come from immuneACCESS through TCRdb and include only in-frame sequences with V and J called. Some clones fail to appear in such tables; in the studies checked, an unresolved V gene covers under half of the shortfall, and the cause of the remainder is unknown. For this sample there are fewer than 30,000 clones; 80% to 85% appear just once. Around 3% of the sample belongs to the ten largest clones. The material sequenced was PBMCs, taken around atezolizumab (anti-PD-L1) treatment. The source is a man between 65 and 85 years old with urothelial cancer.

The rearrangement uses TRBV29-1 and TRBJ1-2; 7 bases match TRBD1. CDR3 size: 14 residues. The germline gives CDR1 SQVTM, CDR2 ANQGSEA. J lost 8 bases, V lost 4 bases, and 13 bases had no gene match. The CDR3 spells CSVVRGQAEFGYTF. Here the CDR3 DNA reads TGCAGCGTTGTAAGGGGGCAGGCGGAGTTCGGCTACACCTTC.

The CDR3 nucleotides read TGTGCCAGCAGCGCGGGGGGGGCCAACGTCCTGACTTTC. Translating it yields CASSAGGANVLTF. The chain recombines TRBV2 with TRBJ2-6, with D maybe TRBD2 (6 bases). The ends were cut back, 6 bases at V and 4 bases at J, with 7 bases in the middle. CDR1 is SNHLY and CDR2 is FYNNEI in the germline V gene. This CDR3 has 13 amino acids.

The chain links TRBV9 to TRBJ2-1; 12 bases are shared with TRBD2. Germline trimming cut 4 bases from V and 8 bases from J; bases unmatched to any gene: 10. Per the germline V gene, CDR1 is SGDLS and CDR2 is YYNGEE. CDR3 length equals 16 residues. The CDR3 protein is CASSPGRLAGVHEQFF. Written as DNA, the CDR3 is TGTGCCAGCAGCCCCGGACGACTAGCGGGAGTTCATGAGCAGTTCTTC.

This clone showed up just a few times. The J gene is TRBJ1-1, the V gene TRBV19; D gene uncertain. The CDR3 totals 13 residues. Trimming took 8 bases from V and 2 from J, leaving 12 bases between them. CDR1 and CDR2 from the germline V gene are LNHDA and SQIVND (reference sequence). CDR3 sequence: CASGLTQNTEAFF. The CDR3 DNA is TGTGCCAGTGGCCTTACCCAAAACACTGAAGCTTTCTTT.

The V gene is TRBV29-1, the J gene TRBJ2-5; 12 positions match TRBD1. The CDR3 is 15 residues long. The germline CDR1 and CDR2 sequences are SQVTM and ANQGSEA. J was trimmed by 3 bases and V by 6 bases; bases with no gene match: 8. CDR3 residues: CSVTGTGGKKETQYF. CDR3 nucleotide sequence: TGCAGCGTAACCGGGACAGGGGGCAAAAAAGAGACCCAGTACTTC. Complete variable domain (other parts from reference TRBV29-1 and TRBJ2-5): SAVISQKPSRDICQRGTSLTIQCQVDSQVTMMFWYRQQPGQSLTLIATANQGSEATYESGFVIDKFPISRPNLTFSTLTVSNMSPEDSSIYLCSVTGTGGKKETQYFGPGTRLLVL.

This chain uses TRBV7-9 with TRBJ2-2; 7 nucleotides match TRBD1. This CDR3 is 15 amino acids long. V lost 6 bases to trimming and J lost 0 bases; unmatched junction nucleotides: 4. From germline, CDR1 is SEHNR and CDR2 FQNEAQ (reference sequence). CDR3 DNA: TGTGCCAGCAGAAAAGGGACAGCGAACACCGGGGAGCTGTTTTTT. Translation: CASRKGTANTGELFF.

This CDR3 reads CASSIESAGGSNQPQHF. CDR3 in DNA: TGTGCCAGTAGTATAGAATCGGCAGGGGGAAGCAATCAGCCCCAGCATTTT. The chain combines TRBV19 with TRBJ1-5; 7 positions match TRBD1. With V trimmed by 0 bases and J by 1 base, 6 bases remained unmatched. CDR1 LNHDA and CDR2 SQIVND come from the germline V gene (reference sequence). This CDR3 spans 17 amino acids. The complete variable domain, with remaining parts taken from reference TRBV19 and TRBJ1-5, reads DGGITQSPKYLFRKEGQNVTLSCEQNLNHDAMYWYRQDPGQGLRLIYYSQIVNDFQKGDIAEGYSVSREKKESFPLTVTSAQKNPTAFYLCASSIESAGGSNQPQHFGDGTRLSIL.

V usage is TRBV28 and J usage is TRBJ1-2; the D gene is possibly TRBD1 (6 bases). Trimming removed 7 bases at V and 2 bases at J, with 14 bases between. Germline CDR1 MDHEN, CDR2 SYDVKM. The CDR3 is 14 residues long. The CDR3 loop reads CASIHDRYNYGYTF. The DNA of the CDR3 is TGTGCCAGCATTCACGACAGGTACAACTATGGCTACACCTTC.

The V gene is TRBV9, the J gene TRBJ2-1; 8 nucleotides line up with TRBD2. CDR3 length: 17 amino acids. Unmatched junction bases numbered 10, after V lost 4 bases and J lost 1 base. Germline-derived CDR1 and CDR2 are SGDLS and YYNGEE. The CDR3 DNA sequence: TGTGCCAGCAGCCCAGAGGTAGCGGGGTATTCCTACAATGAGCAGTTCTTC. It yields the protein CASSPEVAGYSYNEQFF.